The clone carrying this TCR beta chain has a handful of counts. Its antigen is not identified. Germline V gene data show CDR1 as SGHTA and CDR2 as FQGNSA. CDR3 length equals 14 residues. V lost 1 base and J 7 bases, leaving 14 bases between the germline ends. Individual cDNA molecules were tagged with unique molecular identifiers. Each CDR3 protein gets one entry after TCRdb re-called the 5' RACE reads with MiXCR. The sample lists 45,000 or so distinct CDR3 sequences; about 25% were seen once. The sample comes from a study of early T cells in non-severe SARS-CoV-2 infection. The overall study: Sequencing used unsorted whole-blood bulk RNA, so chains lack pairing. General study results and limits: Anti-spike CD8 specificities were favored by VDJdb matching, whose results missed private and CD4 specificities.

This material consisted of whole blood, taken at baseline. The sequence was collected from an adult who was a healthcare worker with PCR-confirmed SARS-CoV-2 infection or an uninfected control (not recorded which). J is TRBJ2-7 and V is TRBV7-2; the D is unclear. CDR3 DNA: TGTGCCAGCAGCTTAGATCCCGGGCGATATGAGCAGTACTTC. It yields the protein CASSLDPGRYEQYF.